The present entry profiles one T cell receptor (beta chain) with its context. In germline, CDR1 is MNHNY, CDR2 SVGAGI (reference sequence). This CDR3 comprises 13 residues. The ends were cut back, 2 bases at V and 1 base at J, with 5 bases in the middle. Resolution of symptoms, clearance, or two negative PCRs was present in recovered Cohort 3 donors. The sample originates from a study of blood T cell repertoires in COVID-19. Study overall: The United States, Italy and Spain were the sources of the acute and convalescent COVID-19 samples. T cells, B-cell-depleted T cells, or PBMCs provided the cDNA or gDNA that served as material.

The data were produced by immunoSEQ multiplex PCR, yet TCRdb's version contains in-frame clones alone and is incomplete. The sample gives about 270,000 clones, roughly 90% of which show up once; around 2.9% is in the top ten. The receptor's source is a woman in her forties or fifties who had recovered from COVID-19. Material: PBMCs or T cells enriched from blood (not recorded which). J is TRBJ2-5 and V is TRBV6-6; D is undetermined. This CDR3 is CASSYTTQETQYF. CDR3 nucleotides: TGTGCCAGCAGTTACACAACCCAAGAGACCCAGTACTTC.